Listed below are T cell receptor beta chains from one sample, sequenced in a study of T cell responses to AZD1222 COVID-19 vaccine. Libraries were prepared by immunoSEQ multiplex PCR; TCRdb keeps only in-frame clonotypes and omits some of them. The table includes 100,000 to 120,000 clones, approximately 88% detected once. This specimen consisted of peripheral blood, obtained 28 days after the second AZD1222 dose. The receptors were sampled from an adult who received the AZD1222 COVID-19 vaccine. Each CDR3 is given with its conserved first and last residue. D genes are given only for firm matches. Size is omitted from some rows. Given values are once, few, many or a class for expanded clones.

d_gene: TRBD2; j_gene: TRBJ2-5; v_gene: TRBV3-1/TRBV3-2; abundance: NA; CDR3nt: TGTGCCAGCAGAACTAGCGGGGGAGAGACCCAGTACTTC; CDR3aa: CASRTSGGETQYF
d_gene: NA; j_gene: TRBJ1-2; v_gene: TRBV2; abundance: NA; CDR3nt: TGTGCCAGCAGACGACAGATATATGGCTACACCTTC; CDR3aa: CASRRQIYGYTF
d_gene: NA; j_gene: TRBJ2-3; v_gene: TRBV29-1; abundance: NA; CDR3nt: TGCAGCTCAACGGACTTTATCGATACGCAGTATTTT; CDR3aa: CSSTDFIDTQYF
d_gene: NA; j_gene: TRBJ2-3; v_gene: TRBV15; abundance: NA; CDR3nt: TGTGCCACCAGCAGAAGAGACCCCCGCGGAGCACCTAGCACAGATACGCAGTATTTT; CDR3aa: CATSRRDPRGAPSTDTQYF
d_gene: NA; j_gene: TRBJ2-3; v_gene: TRBV12-5; abundance: NA; CDR3nt: TGTGCTAGTGGGGCGGACGTGGGACTCAGGGTCGGTACGCAGTATTTT; CDR3aa: CASGADVGLRVGTQYF
d_gene: NA; j_gene: TRBJ2-7; v_gene: TRBV28; abundance: NA; CDR3nt: TGTGCCAGCTATTCCTCGGGGAATGGAGGGCAGTACTTC; CDR3aa: CASYSSGNGGQYF
d_gene: NA; j_gene: TRBJ1-1; v_gene: TRBV7-3; abundance: NA; CDR3nt: TGTGCCAGCCGCCCTGGGGGCGGGACTGAAGCTTTCTTT; CDR3aa: CASRPGGGTEAFF
d_gene: NA; j_gene: TRBJ2-7; v_gene: TRBV5-4; abundance: NA; CDR3nt: TGTGCCAGCAGCTTAAACTTACAGGGAGCCTACGAGCAGTACTTC; CDR3aa: CASSLNLQGAYEQYF
d_gene: NA; j_gene: TRBJ1-6; v_gene: TRBV2; abundance: few; CDR3nt: TGTGCCAGCAGCCCGGGACGGAATAATTCACCCCTCCACTTT; CDR3aa: CASSPGRNNSPLHF
d_gene: TRBD1; j_gene: TRBJ1-1; v_gene: TRBV7-9; abundance: NA; CDR3nt: TGTGCCAGCAGCTTAGTGTCAGGGGGTACTGCTTTCTTT; CDR3aa: CASSLVSGGTAFF
d_gene: TRBD2; j_gene: TRBJ2-5; v_gene: TRBV3-1/TRBV3-2; abundance: NA; CDR3nt: TGTGCCAGCACCAATGCGGGGGGTTCGGAGACCCAGTACTTC; CDR3aa: CASTNAGGSETQYF
d_gene: NA; j_gene: TRBJ1-2; v_gene: TRBV13; abundance: few; CDR3nt: TGTGCCAGCAGCTTACGGCAGATTGACTATGGCTACACCTTC; CDR3aa: CASSLRQIDYGYTF
d_gene: TRBD1; j_gene: TRBJ1-1; v_gene: TRBV7-3; abundance: NA; CDR3nt: TGTGCCAGCAGAGACAGGGCTGGCACTGAAGCTTTCTTT; CDR3aa: CASRDRAGTEAFF
d_gene: NA; j_gene: TRBJ1-4; v_gene: TRBV6-1; abundance: NA; CDR3nt: TGTGCCAGCAGTGAAGGGTATGAGGTCGAAAAACTGTTTTTT; CDR3aa: CASSEGYEVEKLFF
d_gene: TRBD2; j_gene: TRBJ2-3; v_gene: TRBV19; abundance: NA; CDR3nt: TGTGCCAGTACCACCCCCGGGGCTAGCGGGCGCACAGATACGCAGTATTTT; CDR3aa: CASTTPGASGRTDTQYF
d_gene: NA; j_gene: TRBJ2-2; v_gene: TRBV5-5; abundance: NA; CDR3nt: TGTGCCAGCAGCATCCCGGAGGGGCAGGATACCGGGGAGCTGTTTTTT; CDR3aa: CASSIPEGQDTGELFF
d_gene: TRBD2; j_gene: TRBJ2-1; v_gene: TRBV5-6; abundance: NA; CDR3nt: TGTGCCAGCAGCGTGGGACTAGCGGGGGGTCGGGATGAGCAGTTCTTC; CDR3aa: CASSVGLAGGRDEQFF
d_gene: NA; j_gene: TRBJ1-2; v_gene: TRBV29-1; abundance: once; CDR3nt: TGCAGCGTTGAAGACCCTAAACAGCGATATAACTATGGCTACACCTTC; CDR3aa: CSVEDPKQRYNYGYTF
d_gene: TRBD1; j_gene: TRBJ1-4; v_gene: TRBV7-9; abundance: NA; CDR3nt: TGTGCCAGCAGCTCCAGACAGGGTTGGGGTGAAAAACTGTTTTTT; CDR3aa: CASSSRQGWGEKLFF
d_gene: TRBD1; j_gene: TRBJ1-1; v_gene: TRBV18; abundance: NA; CDR3nt: TGTGCCAGCTCACGAGATGGACAGGGGAGCGCTGAAGCTTTCTTT; CDR3aa: CASSRDGQGSAEAFF
d_gene: NA; j_gene: TRBJ1-5; v_gene: TRBV18; abundance: NA; CDR3nt: TGTGCCAGCTCACCACAAACAGGTAGAGATCAGCCCCAGCATTTT; CDR3aa: CASSPQTGRDQPQHF
d_gene: NA; j_gene: TRBJ1-2; v_gene: TRBV7-9; abundance: NA; CDR3nt: TGTGCCAGCAGCTTAGAAGGTGGGGAGGGCTACACCTTC; CDR3aa: CASSLEGGEGYTF
d_gene: TRBD2; j_gene: TRBJ2-2; v_gene: TRBV19; abundance: NA; CDR3nt: TGTGCCAGTAGTATAGGACTAGCGGGGGGTTTGGCCACCGGGGAGCTGTTTTTT; CDR3aa: CASSIGLAGGLATGELFF
d_gene: NA; j_gene: TRBJ2-7; v_gene: TRBV27; abundance: NA; CDR3nt: TGTGCCAGCAGTTTATCGACGGACACTAAAGGGATCTACGAGCAGTACTTC; CDR3aa: CASSLSTDTKGIYEQYF
d_gene: NA; j_gene: TRBJ1-2; v_gene: TRBV10-3; abundance: NA; CDR3nt: TGTGCCATCAGTGAAGGCGCCCAGCCCTATGGCTACACCTTC; CDR3aa: CAISEGAQPYGYTF
d_gene: NA; j_gene: TRBJ1-1; v_gene: TRBV6-2/TRBV6-3; abundance: NA; CDR3nt: TGTGCCAGCAGTTACGAGAACACTGAAGCTTTCTTT; CDR3aa: CASSYENTEAFF
d_gene: NA; j_gene: TRBJ1-1; v_gene: TRBV7-2; abundance: NA; CDR3nt: TGTGCCAGCAGCTTAAGGGGGGGGATTAACACTGAAGCTTTCTTT; CDR3aa: CASSLRGGINTEAFF
d_gene: NA; j_gene: TRBJ1-5; v_gene: TRBV19; abundance: once; CDR3nt: TGTGCCAGTAGTCCCTCCGGCCCCCAGCATTTT; CDR3aa: CASSPSGPQHF
d_gene: NA; j_gene: TRBJ2-1; v_gene: TRBV7-8; abundance: NA; CDR3nt: TGTGCCAGCAGCTTCTCCTACAATGAGCAGTTCTTC; CDR3aa: CASSFSYNEQFF
d_gene: NA; j_gene: TRBJ2-1; v_gene: TRBV27; abundance: NA; CDR3nt: TGTGCCAGCAGCCTGTGGGGGGGGGCTCGGAATGAGCAGTTCTTC; CDR3aa: CASSLWGGARNEQFF
d_gene: TRBD1; j_gene: TRBJ1-6; v_gene: TRBV6-1; abundance: NA; CDR3nt: TGTGCCAGCAGCGAAGGTAGACAGGGCTCCTATAATTCACCCCTCCACTTT; CDR3aa: CASSEGRQGSYNSPLHF